The 6 T cell receptor beta chains below all came from one sample that was sequenced in a study of shared clonotypes between healthy human individuals (dated by TCRdb to 2020 to 2021). Preparation of the library involved the immunoSEQ multiplex PCR assay. This immuneACCESS table, as held by TCRdb, lists in-frame sequences with V and J called but not all clones. Of the missing ones, under half trace to an unresolved V gene in checked studies; the others have no known cause. For this sample the table gives some 1 million clones, of which under 80% were detected only once. Roughly 1.4% of the sample goes to the ten largest clones. Sequencing input: memory CD4+ T cells sorted from blood. The sample's cell subset or site label is to be understood as: CD45RA-negative fraction. These receptors were collected from a man aged 18-30 years in good health.

About this clone itself: At one end the junction does not follow the germline gene, possibly because of a read error. The sample carries other DNA sequences with the same CDR3. The chain links TRBV7-9 to TRBJ2-7, with 8 bases aligning to TRBD1. CDR3 length: 13 residues. Germline-derived CDR1 and CDR2 are SEHNR and FQNEAQ (reference sequence). The CDR3 sequence is CASSGQGSYEQYF. The CDR3 region has the DNA TGTGCCAGCAGTGGACAGGGCTCCTACGAGCAGTATTTC.

The chain joins TRBV27 to TRBJ1-5, with D possibly matching TRBD1 (6 bases). Germline V lookup: CDR1 MNHEY, CDR2 SMNVEV (reference sequence). The CDR3 runs 14 residues. V was shortened by 6 bases and J by 7 bases, with 16 bases between the two germline ends. CDR3 amino acids: CASSRGQGNQPQHF. Written as DNA, the CDR3 is TGTGCCAGCAGCCGGGGCCAGGGGAACCAGCCCCAGCATTTT.

Concerning this clone: A read error may produce the germline difference seen at one junction end. V usage is TRBV30 and J usage is TRBJ2-7; TRBD1 matches at 10 bases. The CDR3 is 14 residues long. Germline-derived CDR1 and CDR2 are GTSNPN and SVGIG (reference sequence). The CDR3 region has the DNA TGTGCCTGGAGCGGTCCCGGGACAGGGGAAAGCTCGCACTTC. It codes for CAWSGPGTGESSHF.

V gene TRBV5-4 combines with J gene TRBJ2-3, with D perhaps matching TRBD1 (5 bases). The CDR3 loop spans 16 amino acids. Germline CDR1 and CDR2: SGHNT and YYREEE (reference sequence). V was cut by 4 bases and J by 0 bases, with 15 bases left in between. CDR3 amino acids: CASSPKGQTSTDTQYF. Written as DNA, the CDR3 is TGTGCCAGCAGCCCGAAGGGGCAAACTAGCACAGATACGCAGTATTTT.

The chain couples TRBV30 to TRBJ2-6; no reliable D call. Per the germline V gene, CDR1 is GTSNPN and CDR2 is SVGIG (reference sequence). The length of the CDR3 is 12 residues. V was pared by 1 base and J by 8 bases, with 6 bases between. CDR3 coding DNA: TGTGCCTGGAGTGGGGGATCCAACGTCCTGACTTTC. Encoded protein: CAWSGGSNVLTF.

This clone occurred a few times. The rearrangement joins TRBV19 to TRBJ1-2, with D hard to call. Looked up from germline, CDR1 is LNHDA and CDR2 is SQIVND (reference sequence). V was pared by 4 bases and J by 5 bases, with 14 bases between. The CDR3 runs to 14 residues. The CDR3 loop reads CASSKEVPTYGYTF. The CDR3 coding sequence is TGTGCCAGTAGTAAGGAGGTACCAACGTATGGCTACACCTTC. Supplemented by reference TRBV19 and TRBJ1-2, the full variable domain reads DGGITQSPKYLFRKEGQNVTLSCEQNLNHDAMYWYRQDPGQGLRLIYYSQIVNDFQKGDIAEGYSVSREKKESFPLTVTSAQKNPTAFYLCASSKEVPTYGYTFGSGTRLTVV.